A single sample is the source of the 30 T cell receptor beta chains below, sequenced in a study of beta chain features in type 1 diabetes. The authors reverse transcribed all of the isolated RNA, so sequencing captured expressed TCRB transcripts. TCRdb's copy holds only in-frame clones and misses some; the assay was immunoSEQ multiplex PCR. The table records roughly 400,000 clones, around 14% of them present only once. The sample comprised naive CD4+ T cells from blood. The receptor set was obtained from a man aged 30-40 years in good health.

The chain joins TRBV4-2 to TRBJ2-5; 7 nucleotides line up with TRBD1. The germline V gene has CDR1 LGHNA and CDR2 YNFKEQ. Losses at the gene ends were 3 bases for V and 4 bases for J; bases not matched to a gene: 17. The CDR3 runs 18 residues. This CDR3 is CASSQGTNRQGSAETQYF. CDR3 coding DNA: TGTGCCAGCAGCCAGGGCACGAACCGACAGGGCTCGGCAGAGACCCAGTACTTC.

This clone showed up just a few times. The chain carries TRBV2 and TRBJ1-4; no clear D. Trimming took 4 bases from V and 12 from J, leaving 12 bases between them. CDR1 SNHLY and CDR2 FYNNEI come from the germline V gene. The CDR3 loop spans 12 amino acids. The CDR3 protein is CASSASPNELFF. The DNA for the CDR3 is TGTGCCAGCAGTGCGAGCCCGAACGAACTGTTTTTT.

The CDR3 sequence: CSVGQGQNYGYTF. CDR3 bases: TGCAGCGTGGGGCAGGGGCAGAACTATGGCTACACCTTC. The gene calls are TRBV29-1 and TRBJ1-2; a possible D gene is TRBD1 (6 bases). This CDR3 contains 13 residues. V lost 6 bases and J 2 bases, leaving 13 bases between the germline ends. Germline-derived CDR1 and CDR2 are SQVTM and ANQGSEA.

J is TRBJ2-3 and V is TRBV7-9; 7 bases align to TRBD1. This CDR3 contains 14 residues. CDR1 and CDR2 from the germline V gene are SEHNR and FQNEAQ (reference sequence). Trimming removed 5 bases from V and 2 bases from J; junction bases left unmatched: 4. The DNA of the CDR3 is TGTGCCAGCAGCCGGGACAGTTCCACAGATACGCAGTATTTT. Protein product: CASSRDSSTDTQYF.

This clone was seen a few times. V usage is TRBV9 and J usage is TRBJ1-3; D is undetermined. Germline lookup yields CDR1 SGDLS and CDR2 YYNGEE. V lost 3 bases, J lost 0 bases, and 7 bases lay in between. This CDR3 has 14 amino acids. Here the CDR3 reads CASSGRFSGNTIYF. In nucleotides, the CDR3 is TGTGCCAGCAGCGGGAGGTTCTCTGGAAACACCATATATTTT. The whole variable domain, remainder taken from reference TRBV9 and TRBJ1-3, is DSGVTQTPKHLITATGQRVTLRCSPRSGDLSVYWYQQSLDQGLQFLIQYYNGEERAKGNILERFSAQQFPDLHSELNLSSLELGDSALYFCASSGRFSGNTIYFGEGSWLTVV.

This chain connects TRBV7-2 to TRBJ2-7; D gene ambiguous. This CDR3 spans 13 amino acids. V lost 5 bases, J lost 2 bases, and 10 bases lay in between. Germline V lookup: CDR1 SGHTA, CDR2 FQGNSA. CDR3 DNA sequence: TGTGCCAGCAGCCCCTCCGCCACCTACGAGCAGTACGTC. Translated: CASSPSATYEQYV.

This clone was found a few times. The rearrangement joins TRBV9 to TRBJ1-2; 9 nucleotides align to TRBD1. Losses at the gene ends were 0 bases for V and 8 bases for J; bases not matched to a gene: 8. This CDR3 is 15 amino acids long. Germline lookup yields CDR1 SGDLS and CDR2 YYNGEE. The CDR3 region has the DNA TGTGCCAGCAGCGTAGGGGACAGGGTGGAACGCGGCTACACCTTC. It is translated as CASSVGDRVERGYTF.

This clone was seen only a few times. V usage is TRBV19 and J usage is TRBJ1-2; D is undetermined. V lost 3 bases, J lost 3 bases, and 8 bases lay in between. There are 13 residues in the CDR3. The germline CDR1 and CDR2 sequences are LNHDA and SQIVND (reference sequence). CDR3 loop: CASSIQGYYGYTF. The DNA for the CDR3 is TGTGCCAGTAGTATCCAAGGGTACTATGGCTACACCTTC.

This clone came up a few times. The chain combines TRBV7-2 with TRBJ2-2; no clear D gene. This CDR3 region has 14 residues. Germline values: CDR1 SGHTA, CDR2 FQGNSA. The V end lost 4 bases, the J end lost 6 bases, and 12 bases lay between the germline ends. CDR3 DNA sequence: TGTGCCAGCAGCTACGACTTAGGCCCCGGGGAGCTGTTTTTT. This codes for CASSYDLGPGELFF.

Only a few counts were recorded for this clone. This chain joins TRBV9 and TRBJ2-1; 7 bases align to TRBD2. CDR3 length: 15 amino acids. The V segment lost 4 bases and the J segment 4 bases; nucleotides outside the gene matches: 8. The germline gives CDR1 SGDLS, CDR2 YYNGEE. CDR3 loop: CASSNRLAPYNEQFF. The DNA for the CDR3 is TGTGCCAGCAGCAATCGACTAGCCCCATACAATGAGCAGTTCTTC.

This clone was seen a handful of times. V gene TRBV5-4 combines with J gene TRBJ2-2; D may be TRBD2 (5 bases). CDR1 and CDR2 from the germline V gene are SGHNT and YYREEE (reference sequence). This CDR3 comprises 13 residues. The V and J ends lost 4 bases and 6 bases respectively, with 10 bases between them. The CDR3 DNA sequence: TGTGCCAGCAGCACCGAGAGGGCCGGGGAGCTGTTTTTT. The encoded protein is CASSTERAGELFF.

In its sample, this clone was seen a few times. The chain carries TRBV10-3 and TRBJ2-1, with 7 bases identical to TRBD2. The CDR3 extends over 15 amino acids. J lost 1 base, V lost 4 bases, and 4 bases had no gene match. The germline CDR1 and CDR2 sequences are ENHRY and SYGVKD. This CDR3 reads CAISGGSQSYNEQFF. The DNA of the CDR3 is TGTGCCATCAGTGGCGGGAGCCAGTCCTACAATGAGCAGTTCTTC.

The table lists this clone with a few counts. The chain uses TRBV4-1 and TRBJ2-1, with a tentative D call TRBD1 (6 bases). The CDR3 extends over 15 amino acids. The germline V and J ends were trimmed by 0 bases and 8 bases, with 14 bases remaining between them. The germline gives CDR1 MGHRA, CDR2 YSYEKL. In DNA, the CDR3 is TGCGCCAGCAGCCAAGACAGGGGCGGATACGATGAGCAGTTCTTC. Translated: CASSQDRGGYDEQFF.

V and J are TRBV30 and TRBJ1-2; 8 nucleotides line up with TRBD1. Germline lookup yields CDR1 GTSNPN and CDR2 SVGIG (reference sequence). Trimming at V came to 4 bases and at J to 6 bases, leaving 7 bases not matched to a gene. The CDR3 runs to 13 residues. CDR3 DNA sequence: TGTGCCTGGACCCGACAGGGGTTGCATGGCTACACCTTC. Translation: CAWTRQGLHGYTF. Combining the CDR3 with reference TRBV30 and TRBJ1-2 gives the whole variable domain SQTIHQWPATLVQPVGSPLSLECTVEGTSNPNLYWYRQAAGRGLQLLFYSVGIGQISSEVPQNLSASRPQDRQFILSSKKLLLSDSGFYLCAWTRQGLHGYTFGSGTRLTVV.

Only one count was recorded for this clone. J is TRBJ2-1 and V is TRBV9; no clear D gene. The CDR3 has 14 amino acids. Per the germline V gene, CDR1 is SGDLS and CDR2 is YYNGEE. V lost 0 bases and J lost 2, with 6 bases in between. The CDR3 loop reads CASSVGTPYNEQFF. CDR3 bases: TGTGCCAGCAGCGTAGGGACCCCCTACAATGAGCAGTTCTTC.

This chain connects TRBV30 to TRBJ1-2, with D hard to call. Germline assignment: CDR1 GTSNPN and CDR2 SVGIG (reference sequence). V lost 0 bases and J lost 4, with 12 bases in between. This CDR3 is 14 amino acids long. CDR3 nucleotide sequence: TGTGCCTGGAGTGTTCTGGGCATAGGCTATGGCTACACCTTC. It translates to CAWSVLGIGYGYTF. Full variable domain (rest looked up from reference TRBV30 and TRBJ1-2): SQTIHQWPATLVQPVGSPLSLECTVEGTSNPNLYWYRQAAGRGLQLLFYSVGIGQISSEVPQNLSASRPQDRQFILSSKKLLLSDSGFYLCAWSVLGIGYGYTFGSGTRLTVV.

This clone was observed a handful of times. The chain recombines TRBV13 with TRBJ2-3, with TRBD1 identical over 10 bases. Looked up from germline, CDR1 is PRHDT and CDR2 is FYEKMQ (reference sequence). CDR3 length equals 13 residues. Trimming removed 7 bases from V and 7 bases from J; junction bases left unmatched: 5. In DNA, the CDR3 is TGTGCCAGCACCCTGACAGGGGGCCATACGCAGTATTTT. This encodes CASTLTGGHTQYF.

The chain uses TRBV7-2 and TRBJ2-1; 8 bases agree with TRBD2. This CDR3 region has 16 residues. The germline V gene has CDR1 SGHTA and CDR2 FQGNSA. The junction had 16 bases not matched to a gene; V was cut back by 5 bases and J by 10 bases. The CDR3 coding sequence is TGTGCCAGCAGCACCCGAAGCGGGAGTAGGTATAACGAGCAGTTCTTC. It translates to CASSTRSGSRYNEQFF.

CDR3 coding DNA: TGCGCCAGCAGCTCGACAGGCGCAAACTATGGCTACACCTTC. Translation: CASSSTGANYGYTF. V and J are TRBV5-1 and TRBJ1-2, with D possibly matching TRBD1 (6 bases). Trimming removed 3 bases from V and 2 bases from J, with 11 bases in between. This CDR3 comprises 14 residues. The germline gives CDR1 SGHRS, CDR2 YFSETQ.

This chain connects TRBV7-3 to TRBJ2-5; possible D gene TRBD2, 5 bases. CDR1 and CDR2 (germline): SGHTA, FQGTGA. There are 14 residues in the CDR3. Trimming removed 4 bases at V and 4 bases at J, with 13 bases between. CDR3 nucleotides: TGTGCCAGCAGCTCCGGACTGGTGGGAGAGACCCAGTACTTC. It codes for CASSSGLVGETQYF. Complete variable domain (other parts from reference TRBV7-3 and TRBJ2-5): GAGVSQTPSNKVTEKGKYVELRCDPISGHTALYWYRQSLGQGPEFLIYFQGTGAADDSGLPNDRFFAVRPEGSVSTLKIQRTERGDSAVYLCASSSGLVGETQYFGPGTRLLVL.

In its sample, this clone was seen a few times. The chain uses TRBV18 and TRBJ2-7; a possible D gene is TRBD2 (6 bases). The ends were cut back, 3 bases at V and 4 bases at J, with 10 bases in the middle. The germline CDR1 and CDR2 sequences are KGHSH and LQKENI. The CDR3 loop spans 13 amino acids. CDR3 DNA sequence: TGTGCCAGCTCACCGGGCGGGATATACGAGCAGTACGTC. Translated: CASSPGGIYEQYV.

This clone was observed a few times. J is TRBJ2-3 and V is TRBV7-6, with D unresolved. The V end was cut by 5 bases, the J end by 0 bases, with 9 bases between. The CDR3 sequence is 14 residues long. The germline CDR1 and CDR2 sequences are SGHVS and FNYEAQ. The CDR3 bases are TGTGCCAGCAGCATTCGGTCTAGCACAGATACGCAGTATTTT. It is translated as CASSIRSSTDTQYF.

This chain connects TRBV18 to TRBJ2-2; no definite D call. Deletions cut 1 base from V and 0 bases from J, with 12 bases between. The CDR3 consists of 17 residues. Germline assignment: CDR1 KGHSH and CDR2 LQKENI. This chain's CDR3 is CASSPRRTHTNTGELFF. The CDR3 bases are TGTGCCAGCTCACCACGAAGAACACACACGAACACCGGGGAGCTGTTTTTT.

A few counts support this clone. The chain employs TRBV4-3 and TRBJ2-7; D perhaps matches TRBD2 (6 bases). The CDR3 length is 14 residues. V lost 4 bases and J 6 bases, leaving 16 bases between the germline ends. Germline V gene sequence: CDR1 LGHNA, CDR2 YSLEER. The CDR3 is CASSPLGGYGEQYF. The CDR3 DNA sequence: TGCGCCAGCAGCCCCCTCGGAGGGTACGGCGAGCAGTACTTC.

This clone was picked up a small number of times. The rearrangement uses TRBV7-8 and TRBJ2-2, with D perhaps matching TRBD1 or TRBD2 (5 bases each). Trimming stripped 6 bases from V and 4 bases from J, with 15 bases between. The CDR3 length is 15 residues. CDR1 and CDR2 from the germline V gene are SGHVS and FQNEAQ. This CDR3 reads CASRTGRMGTGELFF. DNA of the CDR3: TGTGCCAGCAGGACGGGACGGATGGGCACCGGGGAGCTGTTTTTT.

This clone was recorded a few times. The chain has TRBV27 and TRBJ2-7, with TRBD2 identical over 7 bases. J gave up 5 bases and V 3 bases, and 4 bases lay outside the gene matches. The CDR3 has 13 residues. Germline CDR1 reads MNHEY; CDR2 reads SMNVEV (reference sequence). The CDR3 sequence: CASSFTAGNEQYF. In DNA form, the CDR3 reads TGTGCCAGCAGTTTTACAGCGGGGAACGAGCAGTACTTC.

This clone was detected a few times. This sequence joins TRBV6-5 and TRBJ2-7; 8 bases fit TRBD1. This CDR3 comprises 16 residues. Germline CDR1 is MNHEY and CDR2 is SVGAGI. The V gene end was trimmed by 1 base and the J gene end by 2 bases; junction bases not matched to a gene: 7. The CDR3 spells CASSYYGQGATYEQYF. In DNA form, the CDR3 reads TGTGCCAGCAGTTACTACGGACAGGGCGCAACCTACGAGCAGTACTTC.

This clone was seen only a few times. The rearrangement uses TRBV7-9 and TRBJ2-1, with 10 bases identical to TRBD2. Germline V gene sequence: CDR1 SEHNR, CDR2 FQNEAQ (reference sequence). Losses at the gene ends were 4 bases for V and 8 bases for J; bases not matched to a gene: 11. The length of the CDR3 is 16 residues. CDR3 sequence reads: CASSSFTSGIGYEQFF. CDR3 nucleotides: TGTGCCAGCAGCTCGTTCACTAGCGGGATTGGGTATGAGCAGTTCTTC.

In its sample, this clone was seen a few times. The V gene is TRBV27, the J gene TRBJ1-2; D is ambiguous. The CDR3 has 15 amino acids. In germline, CDR1 is MNHEY, CDR2 SMNVEV (reference sequence). The V gene lost 0 bases and the J gene lost 6 bases, with 14 bases spanning the gap. The CDR3 loop reads CASSLSAAAGDGYTF. The CDR3 DNA follows: TGTGCCAGCAGTTTATCGGCAGCTGCCGGGGATGGCTACACCTTC.

The chain combines TRBV7-6 with TRBJ1-4; D unclear. This CDR3 is 16 amino acids long. Trimming removed 0 bases at V and 0 bases at J, with 8 bases between. Germline-derived CDR1 and CDR2 are SGHVS and FNYEAQ. CDR3 protein: CASSLALSTTNEKLFF. The CDR3 DNA follows: TGTGCCAGCAGCTTAGCGTTATCTACAACTAATGAAAAACTGTTTTTT.